A selection of T cell receptor beta chains follows, all from one sample in a study of control samples from healthy donors and cancer patients. The assay was immunoSEQ multiplex PCR, and TCRdb's table has in-frame clones only and misses some. Of approximately 83,000 clones listed, 85% to 95% are singletons. Sequenced sample: blood. The receptor set was obtained from a woman aged 25 to 39 in good health. CDR3s include the opening cysteine and the closing phenylalanine or tryptophan. Fields, in order: CDR3 length, clone size, V gene, D gene, J gene, CDR3 DNA, CDR3 protein. The D gene is left open where the match is weak. Rows may omit the clone size; those that give it use once, few, many or a size class.

>15|few|TRBV27|TRBD1|TRBJ1-5
TGTGCCAGTAGCGACAGGGGAAGGCCCAATCAGCCCCAGCATTTT
CASSDRGRPNQPQHF
>12|-|TRBV30|-|TRBJ1-1
TGTGCCTGGGACCATGGAAGGGGAGAAGCTTTCTTT
CAWDHGRGEAFF
>13|-|TRBV11-3|-|TRBJ1-1
TGTGCCAGCAGCACGGGGGGGGTCACTGAAGCTTTCTTT
CASSTGGVTEAFF
>17|-|TRBV15|-|TRBJ2-7
TGTGCCACCAGCATGACCCGGACAGTACGATATCCCTACGAGCAGTACTTC
CATSMTRTVRYPYEQYF
>16|-|TRBV11-2|-|TRBJ2-6
TGTGCCAGCAGCTTAGTTCTGGGGCCAGGGGCCAACGTCCTGACTTTC
CASSLVLGPGANVLTF
>9|-|TRBV27|-|TRBJ2-1
TGTGCCAGCAACAATGAGCAGTTCTTC
CASNNEQFF
>16|-|TRBV3-1/TRBV3-2|-|TRBJ1-3
TGTGCCAGCAGTCACGGCCGGGGGGGCTCCGGAAACACCATATATTTT
CASSHGRGGSGNTIYF
>15|-|TRBV13|TRBD2|TRBJ2-7
TGTGCCAGCAGGCCGGGACTAGCCCCATCCTACGAGCAGTACTTC
CASRPGLAPSYEQYF
>15|-|TRBV9|TRBD2|TRBJ2-3
TGTGCCAGCAGTGTACTAGCGGGGGGCACAGATACGCAGTATTTT
CASSVLAGGTDTQYF
>14|-|TRBV5-4|-|TRBJ2-3
TGTGCCAGCAGCCCGACCCCTAGCACAGATACGCAGTATTTT
CASSPTPSTDTQYF
>15|-|TRBV21-1|-|TRBJ1-6
TGTGCCAGCACTCCCCGGGACAAACGGGATTCACCCCTCCACTTT
CASTPRDKRDSPLHF
>17|-|TRBV18|TRBD1|TRBJ1-2
TGTGCCAGCTCACAGTCGACAGGGGGCGCGTATTCCTATGGCTACACCTTC
CASSQSTGGAYSYGYTF
>16|-|TRBV5-1|TRBD2|TRBJ2-2
TGCGCCAGCAGCCCGACTAGCGGGAGTGGTACCGGGGAGCTGTTTTTT
CASSPTSGSGTGELFF
>15|-|TRBV5-4|-|TRBJ2-1
TGTGCCAGCAGCTTGGGAGATAGCTCCTACAATGAGCAGTTCTTC
CASSLGDSSYNEQFF
>15|-|TRBV28|TRBD1|TRBJ1-5
TGTGCCAATATGAAAGGGGGCGCGGGCAATCAGCCCCAGCATTTT
CANMKGGAGNQPQHF
>15|-|TRBV2|-|TRBJ2-2
TGTGCCAGCAGTGTTCGGCTACCGAACACCGGGGAGCTGTTTTTT
CASSVRLPNTGELFF
>15|-|TRBV19|-|TRBJ2-5
TGTGCCAGTAGTATAGTTGGCGGTAAACAAGAGACCCAGTACTTC
CASSIVGGKQETQYF
>16|-|TRBV4-1|TRBD2|TRBJ2-7
TGCGCCAGCAGCCCAAAGGTAGTAGCGGGAGGGCGCGAGCAGTACTTC
CASSPKVVAGGREQYF
>14|few|TRBV11-2|-|TRBJ1-2
TGTGCCAGCAGCCCCCAGGAGCAAGTGTCTGGCTACACCTTC
CASSPQEQVSGYTF
>14|-|TRBV29-1|TRBD2|TRBJ2-3
TGCAGCGTTGAGGGAGCGGGGGGGCCAGATACGCAGTATTTT
CSVEGAGGPDTQYF
>13|-|TRBV9|-|TRBJ1-5
TGTGCCAGCAGCGTAGGGGAGTACCAGCCCCAGCATTTT
CASSVGEYQPQHF
>15|-|TRBV28|-|TRBJ1-2
TGTGCCAGCACCCGGAGCGGGGGGCGTCACTATGGCTACACCTTC
CASTRSGGRHYGYTF
>13|-|TRBV6-5|-|TRBJ1-1
TGTGCCAGCAGTTCGAAACTTAACACTGAAGCTTTCTTT
CASSSKLNTEAFF
>16|once|TRBV5-5|-|TRBJ2-3
TGTGCCAGCAGCTTGTTAGGGAGCTCTAGCACAGATACGCAGTATTTT
CASSLLGSSSTDTQYF
>12|-|TRBV12-3/TRBV12-4|-|TRBJ1-5
TGTGCCAGCGGTGGAGATGGTCAGCCCCAGCATTTT
CASGGDGQPQHF
>13|-|TRBV6-5|-|TRBJ2-3
TGTGCCAGCTTAACCCGTCCCACAGATACGCAGTATTTT
CASLTRPTDTQYF
>12|-|TRBV28|-|TRBJ2-7
TGTGCCAGCAGTTTTCAGGGTTACGAGCAGTACTTC
CASSFQGYEQYF
>16|-|TRBV2|TRBD2|TRBJ2-1
TGTGCCAGCACCTTCCCGGGGGGGGACTCCTACAATGAGCAGTTCTTC
CASTFPGGDSYNEQFF
>17|-|TRBV4-2|TRBD2|TRBJ2-5
TGTGCCAGCAGCCAAGATCGACTAGCGGGTGACCAAGAGACCCAGTACTTC
CASSQDRLAGDQETQYF
>16|-|TRBV24-1|TRBD1|TRBJ2-1
TGTGCCACCGGACTCAAGAGGACAGGGGGATACAATGAGCAGTTCTTC
CATGLKRTGGYNEQFF
>14|-|TRBV10-3|TRBD1|TRBJ1-2
TGTGCCATCAGTGTGCAGGGGGCTGATGATGGCTACACCTTC
CAISVQGADDGYTF
>16|once|TRBV7-9|-|TRBJ2-3
TGTGCCAGCAGCTTATCCGGAAGGGTTGGGCAAGATACGCAGTATTTT
CASSLSGRVGQDTQYF
>12|-|TRBV2|-|TRBJ1-1
TGTGCCAGCAGGTCTACACCCACTGAAGCTTTCTTT
CASRSTPTEAFF
>16|-|TRBV19|-|TRBJ1-1
TGTGCCAGTGCTCCCCTCAGGGGCAGGGGAAGTACTGAAGCTTTCTTT
CASAPLRGRGSTEAFF
>17|-|TRBV7-8|-|TRBJ2-1
TGTGCCAGCAGCTTAGATGTGACGACCTTGTTGGGTACTGAGCAGTTCTTC
CASSLDVTTLLGTEQFF
>15|-|TRBV24-1|-|TRBJ2-2
TGTGCCACCAGTAAGGGAGTGCGCGTCCCCGGGGAGCTGTTTTTT
CATSKGVRVPGELFF
>16|-|TRBV7-6|TRBD2|TRBJ2-1
TGTGCCAGCAGCCCAAGACTAGCGGGGGGGCGGAGTGAGCAGTTCTTC
CASSPRLAGGRSEQFF
>15|-|TRBV7-2|-|TRBJ1-2
TGTGCCAGCAGCCCCGGACGGGGATTGGGATATGGCTACACCTTC
CASSPGRGLGYGYTF
>15|-|TRBV27|TRBD1|TRBJ2-7
TGTGCCAGCAGTTTTGGTCAGGGGGCAACCTACGAGCAGTACTTC
CASSFGQGATYEQYF
>16|-|TRBV19|TRBD2|TRBJ2-7
TGTGCCAGTAGTTTTTCAGGGACTAGCGGGTACTACGAGCAGTACTTC
CASSFSGTSGYYEQYF
>17|-|TRBV29-1|-|TRBJ2-6
TGCAGCGTTGGTTCAAGATCTACGGTCTCTGGGGCCAACGTCCTGACTTTC
CSVGSRSTVSGANVLTF